This T cell receptor beta chain was retrieved from a study of response to subunit inactivated influenza vaccine. Study-wide results and limits: Authors suggested each seasonal influenza vaccination recruits few new T cells.

This clonotype came up a few times. What it recognizes is unknown. TCRdb itself ran the RT-PCR reads through MiXCR, one entry per CDR3 protein. Of more than 450,000 distinct CDR3 sequences listed, about 7.6% are singletons. The CDR3 is made up of 14 amino acids. V gave up 6 bases and J gave up 6 bases, with 19 bases separating them. Germline lookup yields CDR1 SGHRS and CDR2 YFSETQ. The sequencing here drew on PBMCs from blood, taken around 25 months after vaccination. The V and J genes are TRBV5-1 and TRBJ2-7, with D perhaps matching TRBD1 (6 bases). The origin of this receptor is a man between 50 and 70 years old who received an inactivated influenza vaccine. In DNA form, the CDR3 reads TGCGCCAGCACACTCCAGGGGTCTCTCTCCGAGCAGTACTTC. This encodes CASTLQGSLSEQYF.